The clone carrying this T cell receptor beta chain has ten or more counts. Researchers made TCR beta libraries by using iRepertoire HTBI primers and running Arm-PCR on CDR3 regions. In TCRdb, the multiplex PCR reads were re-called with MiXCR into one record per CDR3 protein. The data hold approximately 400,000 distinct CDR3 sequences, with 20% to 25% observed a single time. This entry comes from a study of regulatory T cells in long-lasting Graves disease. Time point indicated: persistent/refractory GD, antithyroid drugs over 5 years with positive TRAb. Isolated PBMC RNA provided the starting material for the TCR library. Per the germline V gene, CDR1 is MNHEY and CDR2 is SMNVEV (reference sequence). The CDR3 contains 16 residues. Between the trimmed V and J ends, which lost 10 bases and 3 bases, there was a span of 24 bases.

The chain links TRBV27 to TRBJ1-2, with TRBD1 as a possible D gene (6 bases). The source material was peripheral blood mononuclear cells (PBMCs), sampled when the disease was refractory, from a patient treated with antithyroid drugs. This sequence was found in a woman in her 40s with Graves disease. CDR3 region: CATLFRGRGFDYGYTF. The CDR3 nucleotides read TGTGCCACCCTTTTCCGGGGGCGAGGGTTTGACTATGGCTACACCTTC.